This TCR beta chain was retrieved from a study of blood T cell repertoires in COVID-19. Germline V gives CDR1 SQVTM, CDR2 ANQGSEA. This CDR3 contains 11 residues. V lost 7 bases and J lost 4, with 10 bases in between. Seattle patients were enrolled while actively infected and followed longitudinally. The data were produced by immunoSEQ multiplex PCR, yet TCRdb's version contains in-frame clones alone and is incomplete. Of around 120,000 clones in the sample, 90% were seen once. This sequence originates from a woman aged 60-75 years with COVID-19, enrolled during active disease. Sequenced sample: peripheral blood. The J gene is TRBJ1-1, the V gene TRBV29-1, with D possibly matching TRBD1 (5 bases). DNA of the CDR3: TGCAGCGGGGGGGAGGTCACTGAAGCTTTCTTT. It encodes CSGGEVTEAFF.